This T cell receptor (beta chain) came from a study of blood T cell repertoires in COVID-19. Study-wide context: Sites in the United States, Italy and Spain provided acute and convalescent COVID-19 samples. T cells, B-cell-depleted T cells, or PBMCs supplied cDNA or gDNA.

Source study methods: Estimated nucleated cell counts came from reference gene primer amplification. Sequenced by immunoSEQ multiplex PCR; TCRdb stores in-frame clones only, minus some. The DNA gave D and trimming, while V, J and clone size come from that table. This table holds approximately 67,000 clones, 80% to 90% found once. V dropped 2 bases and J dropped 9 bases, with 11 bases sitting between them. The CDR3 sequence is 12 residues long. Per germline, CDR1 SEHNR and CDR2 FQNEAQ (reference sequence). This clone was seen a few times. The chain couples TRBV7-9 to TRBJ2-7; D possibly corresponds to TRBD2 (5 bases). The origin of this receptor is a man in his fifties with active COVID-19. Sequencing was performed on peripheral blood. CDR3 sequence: CASSLSIRGQYF. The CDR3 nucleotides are TGTGCCAGCAGCTTATCAATACGGGGGCAGTACTTC.